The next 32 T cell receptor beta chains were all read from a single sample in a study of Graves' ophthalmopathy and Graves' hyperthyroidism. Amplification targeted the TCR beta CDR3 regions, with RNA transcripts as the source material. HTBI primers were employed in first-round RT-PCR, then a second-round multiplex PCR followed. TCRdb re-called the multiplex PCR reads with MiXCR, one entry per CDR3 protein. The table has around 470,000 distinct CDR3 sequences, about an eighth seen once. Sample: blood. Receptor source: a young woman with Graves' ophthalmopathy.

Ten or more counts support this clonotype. The CDR3 region is CAWSIAGPQPQHF. CDR3 DNA sequence: TGTGCCTGGAGTATTGCGGGCCCTCAGCCCCAGCATTTT. V is TRBV30 and J is TRBJ1-5; D not resolved. The CDR3 covers 13 residues. Germline CDR1 reads GTSNPN; CDR2 reads SVGIG (reference sequence). V lost 2 bases, J lost 6 bases, and 11 bases lay in between.

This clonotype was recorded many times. The CDR3 DNA sequence: TGTGCCAGCAGCTTAGAGGGGACAGCCTCCTACGAGCAGTACTTC. Translated, it gives CASSLEGTASYEQYF. This chain connects TRBV11-2 to TRBJ2-7; the match to TRBD1 covers 7 bases. Per germline, CDR1 SGHAT and CDR2 FQNNGV. The CDR3 loop spans 15 amino acids. V trimming: 0 bases; J trimming: 0 bases; junction bases outside the gene matches: 2.

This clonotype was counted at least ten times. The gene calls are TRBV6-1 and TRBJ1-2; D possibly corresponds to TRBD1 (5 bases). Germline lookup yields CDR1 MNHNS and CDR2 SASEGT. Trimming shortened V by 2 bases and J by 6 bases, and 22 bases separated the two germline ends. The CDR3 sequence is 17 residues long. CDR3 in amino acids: CASSELPSLGGIHGYTF. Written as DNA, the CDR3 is TGTGCCAGCAGTGAACTCCCGAGCCTCGGGGGAATACATGGCTACACCTTC.

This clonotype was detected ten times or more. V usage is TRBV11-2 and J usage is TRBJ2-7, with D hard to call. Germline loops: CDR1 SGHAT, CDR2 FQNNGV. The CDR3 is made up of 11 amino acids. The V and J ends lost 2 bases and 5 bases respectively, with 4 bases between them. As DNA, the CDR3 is TGTGCCAGCAGCTTAAGGGACGAGCAGTACTTC. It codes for CASSLRDEQYF.

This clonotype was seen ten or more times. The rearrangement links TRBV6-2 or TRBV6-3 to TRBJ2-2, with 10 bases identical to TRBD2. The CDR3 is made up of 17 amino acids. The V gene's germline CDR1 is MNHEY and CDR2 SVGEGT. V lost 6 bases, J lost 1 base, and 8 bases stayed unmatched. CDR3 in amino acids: CASRGLAAHENTGELFF. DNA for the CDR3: TGTGCCAGCAGAGGACTAGCGGCGCACGAGAACACCGGGGAGCTGTTTTTT.

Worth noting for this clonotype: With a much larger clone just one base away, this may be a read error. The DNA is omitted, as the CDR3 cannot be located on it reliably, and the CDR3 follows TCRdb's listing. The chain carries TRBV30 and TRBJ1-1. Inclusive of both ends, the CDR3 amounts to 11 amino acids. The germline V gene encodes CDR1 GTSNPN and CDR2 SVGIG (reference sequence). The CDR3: CAWGEGTEACF.

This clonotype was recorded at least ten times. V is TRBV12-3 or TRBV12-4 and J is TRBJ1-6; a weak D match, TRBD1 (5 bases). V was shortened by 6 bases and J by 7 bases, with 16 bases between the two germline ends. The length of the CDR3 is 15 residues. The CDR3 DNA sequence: TGTGCCAGCAGGCCAGGAGGGGTGGCAAATTCACCCCTCCACTTT. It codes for CASRPGGVANSPLHF.

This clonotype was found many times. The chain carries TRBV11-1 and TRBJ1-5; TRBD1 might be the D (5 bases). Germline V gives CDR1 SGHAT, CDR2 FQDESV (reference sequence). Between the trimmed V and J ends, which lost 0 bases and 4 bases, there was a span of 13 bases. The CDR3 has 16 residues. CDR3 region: CASSLAVGTANQPQHF. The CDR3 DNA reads TGTGCCAGCAGCTTAGCGGTCGGGACGGCGAATCAGCCCCAGCATTTT.

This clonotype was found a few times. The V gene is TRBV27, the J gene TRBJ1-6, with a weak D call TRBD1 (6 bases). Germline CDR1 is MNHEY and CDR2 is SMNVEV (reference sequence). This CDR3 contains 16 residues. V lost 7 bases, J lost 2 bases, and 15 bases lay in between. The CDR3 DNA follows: TGTGCCAGCACCCCGGCGGGGGGCCCCTATAATTCACCCCTCCACTTT. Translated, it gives CASTPAGGPYNSPLHF.

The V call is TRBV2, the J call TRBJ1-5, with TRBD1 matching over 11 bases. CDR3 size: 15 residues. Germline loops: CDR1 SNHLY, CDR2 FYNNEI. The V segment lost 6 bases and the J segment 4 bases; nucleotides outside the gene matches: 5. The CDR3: CASSRTGGENQPQHF. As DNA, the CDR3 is TGTGCCAGCAGCCGGACAGGGGGCGAGAATCAGCCCCAGCATTTT.

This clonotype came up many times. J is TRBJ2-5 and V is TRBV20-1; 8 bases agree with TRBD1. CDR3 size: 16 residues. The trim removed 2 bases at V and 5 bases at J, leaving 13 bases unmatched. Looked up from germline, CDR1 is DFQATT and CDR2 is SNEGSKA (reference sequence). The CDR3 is CSARPPGQVWLETQYF. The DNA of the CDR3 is TGCAGTGCTAGACCCCCGGGACAGGTCTGGCTGGAGACCCAGTACTTC.

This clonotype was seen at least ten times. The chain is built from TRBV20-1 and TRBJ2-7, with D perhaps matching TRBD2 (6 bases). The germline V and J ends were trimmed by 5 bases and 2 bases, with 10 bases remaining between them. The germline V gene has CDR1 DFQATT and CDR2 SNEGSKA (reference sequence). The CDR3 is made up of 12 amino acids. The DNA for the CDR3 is TGCAGTGCTTGGGACTCAACCTACGAGCAGTACTTC. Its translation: CSAWDSTYEQYF.

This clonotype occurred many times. Here the CDR3 DNA reads TGTGCCAGCAGCGGACCCAGGGGTGGGGAGACCCAGTACTTC. Protein: CASSGPRGGETQYF. The chain uses TRBV9 and TRBJ2-5; weak D call: TRBD1 (6 bases). This CDR3 spans 14 amino acids. V was trimmed by 3 bases and J by 5 bases, leaving 14 bases between them. CDR1 SGDLS and CDR2 YYNGEE come from the germline V gene.

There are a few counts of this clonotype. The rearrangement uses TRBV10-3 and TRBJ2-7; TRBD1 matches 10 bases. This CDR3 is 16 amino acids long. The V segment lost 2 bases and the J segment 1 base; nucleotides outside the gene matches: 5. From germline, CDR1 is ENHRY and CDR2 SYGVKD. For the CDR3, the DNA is TGTGCCATCAGTGAGACAGGACAGGGGGTTTCCTACGAGCAGTACTTC. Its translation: CAISETGQGVSYEQYF.

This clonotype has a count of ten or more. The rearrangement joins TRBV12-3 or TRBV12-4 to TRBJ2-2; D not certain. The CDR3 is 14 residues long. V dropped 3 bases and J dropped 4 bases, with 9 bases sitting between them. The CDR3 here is CASSFQGVTGELFF. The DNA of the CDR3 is TGTGCCAGCAGTTTTCAAGGCGTCACCGGGGAGCTGTTTTTT.

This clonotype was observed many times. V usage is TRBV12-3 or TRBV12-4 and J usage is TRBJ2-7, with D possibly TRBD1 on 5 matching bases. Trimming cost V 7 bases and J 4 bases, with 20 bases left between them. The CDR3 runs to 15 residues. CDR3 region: CASTRTPYLPYEQYF. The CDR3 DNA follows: TGTGCCAGCACAAGGACACCATACCTTCCTTACGAGCAGTACTTC.

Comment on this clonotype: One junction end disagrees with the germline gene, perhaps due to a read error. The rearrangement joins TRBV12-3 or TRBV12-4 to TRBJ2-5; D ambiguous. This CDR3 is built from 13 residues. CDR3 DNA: TGTGCCAGCAGTTCCTCCTTCTCTGAGACCCGGTACTTC. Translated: CASSSSFSETRYF.

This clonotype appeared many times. CDR3 region: CASSPLSGPSSYNSPLHF. The CDR3 nucleotides read TGTGCCAGCAGCCCCCTGTCAGGGCCGAGCTCCTATAATTCACCCCTCCACTTT. This chain links TRBV27 with TRBJ1-6; tentative D call: TRBD1 (5 bases). The CDR3 loop spans 18 amino acids. Trimming took 6 bases from V and 0 from J, leaving 18 bases between them. The germline V gene has CDR1 MNHEY and CDR2 SMNVEV (reference sequence).

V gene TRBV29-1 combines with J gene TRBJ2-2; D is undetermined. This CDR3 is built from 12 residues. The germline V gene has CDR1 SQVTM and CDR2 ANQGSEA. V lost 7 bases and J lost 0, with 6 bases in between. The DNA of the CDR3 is TGCAGCGCACTCGCGAACACCGGGGAGCTGTTTTTT. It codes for CSALANTGELFF.

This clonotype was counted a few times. CDR3 protein: CASSNLAGTSYEQYF. For the CDR3, the DNA is TGTGCCAGCAGCAACCTAGCGGGGACCTCCTACGAGCAGTACTTC. The chain recombines TRBV7-8 with TRBJ2-7; 9 bases align to TRBD2. This CDR3 has 15 residues. Looked up from germline, CDR1 is SGHVS and CDR2 is FQNEAQ. Trimming cost V 5 bases and J 0 bases; bases outside gene matches: 5.

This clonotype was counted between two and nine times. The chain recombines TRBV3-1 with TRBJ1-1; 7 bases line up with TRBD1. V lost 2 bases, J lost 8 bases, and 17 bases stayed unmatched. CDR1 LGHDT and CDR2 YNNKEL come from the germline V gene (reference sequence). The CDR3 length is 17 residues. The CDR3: CASSQSRDSRIAGEAFF. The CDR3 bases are TGTGCCAGCAGCCAATCCCGGGACAGTCGTATAGCTGGCGAAGCTTTCTTT.

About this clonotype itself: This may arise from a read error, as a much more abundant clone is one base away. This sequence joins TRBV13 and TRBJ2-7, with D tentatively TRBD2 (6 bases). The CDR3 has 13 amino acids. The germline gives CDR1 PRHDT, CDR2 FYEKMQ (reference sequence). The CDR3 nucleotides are TGTTCCAGCAGCTTATCGGCTAGCGCCGAGCAGTACTTC. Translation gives CSSSLSASAEQYF.

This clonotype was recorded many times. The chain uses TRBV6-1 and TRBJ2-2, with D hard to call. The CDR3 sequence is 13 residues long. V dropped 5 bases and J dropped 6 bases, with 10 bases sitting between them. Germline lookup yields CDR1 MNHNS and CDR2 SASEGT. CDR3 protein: CASSPGFPGELFF. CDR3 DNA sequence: TGTGCCAGCAGTCCGGGTTTTCCCGGGGAGCTGTTTTTT.

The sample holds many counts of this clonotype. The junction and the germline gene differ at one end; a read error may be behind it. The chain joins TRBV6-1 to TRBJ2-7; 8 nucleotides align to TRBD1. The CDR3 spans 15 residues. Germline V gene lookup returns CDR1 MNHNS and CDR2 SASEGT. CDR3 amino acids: CASGDTAGQAYEQYF. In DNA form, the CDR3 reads TGTGCCAGCGGTGATACCGCGGGACAGGCCTACGAGCAGTACTTC.

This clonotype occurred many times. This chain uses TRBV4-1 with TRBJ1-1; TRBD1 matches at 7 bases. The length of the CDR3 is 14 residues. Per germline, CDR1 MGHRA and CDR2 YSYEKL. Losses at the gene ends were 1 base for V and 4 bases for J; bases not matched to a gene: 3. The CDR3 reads CASSQGQGSTEAFF. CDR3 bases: TGCGCCAGCAGCCAAGGACAGGGCTCCACTGAAGCTTTCTTT.

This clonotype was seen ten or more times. CDR3 residues: CASSQESTNSPLHF. CDR3 nucleotide sequence: TGCGCCAGCAGCCAAGAGTCAACGAATTCACCCCTCCACTTT. The gene calls are TRBV4-1 and TRBJ1-6; D uncertain. Per germline, CDR1 MGHRA and CDR2 YSYEKL. With 0 bases removed from V and 7 bases from J, the gap between germline ends came to 7 bases. This CDR3 has 14 residues.

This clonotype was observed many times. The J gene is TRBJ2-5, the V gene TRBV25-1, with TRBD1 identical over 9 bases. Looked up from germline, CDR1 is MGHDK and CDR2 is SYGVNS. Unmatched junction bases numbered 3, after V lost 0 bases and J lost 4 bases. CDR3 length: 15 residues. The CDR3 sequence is CASSEYPDRGETQYF. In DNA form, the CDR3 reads TGTGCCAGCAGTGAATATCCGGACAGGGGAGAGACCCAGTACTTC.

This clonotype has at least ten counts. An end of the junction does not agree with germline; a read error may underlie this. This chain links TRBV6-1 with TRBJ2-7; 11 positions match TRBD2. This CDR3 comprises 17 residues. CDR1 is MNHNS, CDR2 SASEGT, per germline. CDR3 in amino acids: CASREGLAGGFVYEQYF. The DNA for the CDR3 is TGTGCCAGCAGGGAAGGGCTAGCGGGGGGCTTTGTTTACGAGCAGTACTTC.

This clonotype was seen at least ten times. CDR3 in DNA: TGTGCCAGCACCTCCAGGAGGTACGAGCAGTACTTC. Amino acids: CASTSRRYEQYF. The chain combines TRBV6-1 with TRBJ2-7; possibly TRBD2 for D (5 bases). The CDR3 runs to 12 residues. Trimming removed 7 bases at V and 4 bases at J, with 11 bases between. CDR1 is MNHNS and CDR2 is SASEGT in the germline V gene.

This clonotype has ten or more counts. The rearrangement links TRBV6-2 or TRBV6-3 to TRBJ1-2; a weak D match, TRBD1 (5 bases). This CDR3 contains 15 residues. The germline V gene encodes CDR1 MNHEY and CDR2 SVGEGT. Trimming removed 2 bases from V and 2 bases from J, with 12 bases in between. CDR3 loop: CASSYPSRTNYGYTF. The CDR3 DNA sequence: TGTGCCAGCAGTTACCCTAGCAGGACAAACTATGGCTACACCTTC.

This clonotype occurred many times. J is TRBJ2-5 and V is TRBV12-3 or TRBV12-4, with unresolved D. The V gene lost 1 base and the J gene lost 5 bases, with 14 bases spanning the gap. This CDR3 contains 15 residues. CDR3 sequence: CASSLGSTVRETQYF. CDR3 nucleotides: TGTGCCAGCAGTTTAGGGTCGACCGTCCGGGAGACCCAGTACTTC.

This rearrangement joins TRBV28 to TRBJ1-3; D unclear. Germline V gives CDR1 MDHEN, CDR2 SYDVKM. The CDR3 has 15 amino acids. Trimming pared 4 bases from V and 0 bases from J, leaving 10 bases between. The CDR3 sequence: CASSSVGSSGNTIYF. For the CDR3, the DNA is TGTGCCAGCAGTTCCGTGGGGTCCTCTGGAAACACCATATATTTT.